This T cell receptor beta chain was obtained from a study of blood T cell repertoires in COVID-19. Method: immunoSEQ multiplex PCR; TCRdb's copy keeps in-frame clones and lacks some. The profile covers a few hundred thousand clones, with around 90% appearing a single time and roughly 3% taken by the ten largest. The sequence derives from a man aged 55-75 years with acute or convalescent COVID-19. Sequencing was done on a sample of peripheral blood.

The CDR3 region is CASSPSTGVTGELFF. The DNA of the CDR3 is TGTGCCAGCTCACCCTCGACAGGGGTAACCGGGGAGCTGTTTTTT. The rearrangement uses TRBV18 and TRBJ2-2, with 8 nucleotides matching TRBD1. Germline lookup yields CDR1 KGHSH and CDR2 LQKENI. V trimming: 3 bases; J trimming: 5 bases; junction bases outside the gene matches: 5. The length of the CDR3 is 15 residues.